Below, 29 T cell receptor beta chains from the same sample are listed, as sequenced in a study of glioma-infiltrating T cells (dated by TCRdb to the mid-2010s). The reads were generated on an Illumina MiSeq. The iRepertoire nested amplicon-rescue multiplex PCR (arm-PCR) platform was used to amplify TCR alpha and beta CDR3 regions from RNA. TCRdb took the public reads, trimmed them with fastp at Q25, ran MiXCR for clone calling and kept in-frame beta chains. Rows matching on CDR3 protein sequence are summarized as one entry with the most common DNA and genes. The sample table shows about 89,000 distinct CDR3 sequences, and about 23% are seen once. The leading ten clones occupy roughly 7% of the sample. The sequenced sample consisted of glioma tissue, nonneoplastic brain tissue, or PBMCs (not recorded which). These receptors all stem from a human donor with low-grade glioma or glioblastoma, undergoing nonglioma brain surgery, or in good health (not recorded which).

This clonotype was seen many times. The chain recombines TRBV3-1 with TRBJ2-5; D might be TRBD1 (6 bases). Germline V gives CDR1 LGHDT, CDR2 YNNKEL (reference sequence). This CDR3 is built from 15 residues. Trimming left V 1 base short and J 2 bases short, with 11 bases between. The CDR3 is CASSQVSDRQETQYF. The CDR3 DNA is TGTGCCAGCAGCCAAGTGTCGGACAGACAAGAGACCCAGTACTTC.

This clonotype was recorded at least ten times. J is TRBJ2-7 and V is TRBV7-8; 9 bases agree with TRBD2. In germline, CDR1 is SGHVS, CDR2 FQNEAQ. The CDR3 has 14 amino acids. V dropped 4 bases and J dropped 4; count of bases not matched to a gene: 5. The CDR3 DNA follows: TGTGCCAGCAGCTCGGGACTAGCAGATTACGAGCAGTACTTC. This translates into CASSSGLADYEQYF.

This clonotype has a count of ten or more. The chain employs TRBV7-9 and TRBJ1-2; TRBD1 might be the D (5 bases). Germline V lookup: CDR1 SEHNR, CDR2 FQNEAQ (reference sequence). The CDR3 runs 13 residues. Trimming removed 9 bases at V and 3 bases at J, with 14 bases between. This chain's CDR3 is CASVHRGDYGYTF. The DNA for the CDR3 is TGTGCCAGTGTACACCGGGGGGACTATGGCTACACCTTC.

The J gene is TRBJ1-6, the V gene TRBV5-1; 8 nucleotides agree with TRBD1. The CDR3 spans 14 residues. Germline lookup yields CDR1 SGHRS and CDR2 YFSETQ. V was clipped by 5 bases and J by 5 bases; unmatched bases: 3. The CDR3 DNA is TGCGCCAGCAGAGGACAGGGAGATAATTCACCCCTCCACTTT. It specifies CASRGQGDNSPLHF.

This clonotype was detected many times. The rearrangement joins TRBV20-1 to TRBJ2-1, with 7 nucleotides matching TRBD1. Germline V gene data show CDR1 as DFQATT and CDR2 as SNEGSKA (reference sequence). This CDR3 contains 14 residues. V shed 6 bases, J shed 4 bases, and the junction held 9 bases outside the gene matches. The CDR3 nucleotides read TGCAGTGCCATACAGGGGAGAGGATACAATGAGCAGTTCTTC. Protein sequence: CSAIQGRGYNEQFF.

The chain uses TRBV5-6 and TRBJ1-4; D might be TRBD1 (5 bases). CDR3 size: 13 residues. CDR1 is SGHDT and CDR2 is YYEEEE in the germline V gene. Trimming took off 5 bases at V and 13 bases at J, with 18 bases between the two ends. CDR3 DNA: TGTGCCAGCAGGATCAGAGGGACGGGAAGACTGTTTTTT. It is translated as CASRIRGTGRLFF.

There are many counts of this clonotype. The CDR3 sequence is CASSQGMNTEAFF. For the CDR3, the DNA is TGTGCCAGCAGCCAAGGAATGAACACTGAAGCTTTCTTT. The chain has TRBV14 and TRBJ1-1, with unresolved D. CDR1 is SGHDN and CDR2 is FVKESK in the germline V gene. This CDR3 has 13 amino acids. Trimming cost V 1 base and J 0 bases, with 3 bases left between them.

This clonotype was seen at least ten times. This chain joins TRBV4-1 and TRBJ1-6, with D hard to call. The CDR3 consists of 15 residues. The V and J ends lost 0 bases and 7 bases respectively, with 10 bases between them. Germline loops: CDR1 MGHRA, CDR2 YSYEKL. The CDR3: CASSQDWAGNSPLHF. The CDR3 DNA follows: TGCGCCAGCAGCCAAGACTGGGCAGGCAATTCACCCCTCCACTTT.

This clonotype was counted ten times or more. The genes are TRBV7-6 and TRBJ2-3; D remains unclear. This CDR3 spans 13 amino acids. V was shortened by 5 bases and J by 6 bases, with 12 bases between the two germline ends. From germline, CDR1 is SGHVS and CDR2 FNYEAQ. CDR3 region: CASSKIQEDTQYF. CDR3 nucleotide sequence: TGTGCCAGCAGCAAGATTCAAGAGGATACGCAGTATTTT. Filled out from reference TRBV7-6 and TRBJ2-3, the complete variable domain reads GAGVSQSPRYKVTKRGQDVALRCDPISGHVSLYWYRQALGQGPEFLTYFNYEAQQDKSGLPNDRFSAERPEGSISTLTIQRTEQRDSAMYRCASSKIQEDTQYFGPGTRLTVL.

This clonotype was observed at least ten times. J is TRBJ2-3 and V is TRBV14; the match to TRBD2 covers 12 bases. This CDR3 has 15 amino acids. Losses at the gene ends were 6 bases for V and 7 bases for J; bases not matched to a gene: 8. Germline CDR1 reads SGHDN; CDR2 reads FVKESK. CDR3 protein: CASSRSSGRAYTQYF. CDR3 coding DNA: TGTGCCAGCAGTCGCTCTAGCGGGAGGGCCTATACGCAGTATTTT. The full variable domain, completed using reference TRBV14 and TRBJ2-3, is EAGVTQFPSHSVIEKGQTVTLRCDPISGHDNLYWYRRVMGKEIKFLLHFVKESKQDESGMPNNRFLAERTGGTYSTLKVQPAELEDSGVYFCASSRSSGRAYTQYFGPGTRLTVL.

This clonotype showed up just a few times. This rearrangement joins TRBV18 to TRBJ2-1, with TRBD2 matching over 12 bases. The CDR3 is made up of 16 amino acids. CDR1 is KGHSH and CDR2 is LQKENI in the germline V gene. V lost 3 bases to trimming and J lost 6 bases; unmatched junction nucleotides: 6. The CDR3, as DNA: TGTGCCAGCTCACCTACCGGGACTAGCGGGCGCAATGAGCAGTTCTTC. This sequence encodes CASSPTGTSGRNEQFF.

As for this clonotype: An end of the junction does not agree with germline; a read error may underlie this. The chain couples TRBV4-3 to TRBJ2-5, with a possible D match to TRBD2 (6 bases). The CDR3 runs to 16 residues. CDR1 and CDR2 (germline): LGHNA, YSLEER. The CDR3 sequence is CASRQEGISGKETQYF. The CDR3, as DNA: TGCGCCAGCAGACAAGAAGGTATTAGCGGAAAAGAGACCCAGTACTTC.

This clonotype showed up many times. As DNA, the CDR3 is TGTGCCAGCAGTCCCAGGGGATTTGGCTACACCTTC. The encoded protein is CASSPRGFGYTF. This chain connects TRBV2 to TRBJ1-2; possible D gene TRBD1, 6 bases. CDR1 is SNHLY, CDR2 FYNNEI, per germline. CDR3 length: 12 amino acids. The V gene lost 5 bases and the J gene lost 7 bases, with 11 bases spanning the gap.

This clonotype was recorded many times. The chain joins TRBV11-2 to TRBJ1-2; D uncertain. The CDR3 has 17 amino acids. V lost 0 bases to trimming and J lost 0 bases, with 14 bases between them. Per germline, CDR1 SGHAT and CDR2 FQNNGV. CDR3 protein: CASSLEDSLVPNYGYTF. The CDR3 DNA sequence: TGTGCCAGCAGCTTAGAGGACTCACTCGTTCCTAACTATGGCTACACCTTC.

Points on this clonotype: This sequence may be a read error, since a much larger clone differs from it by one base. The chain has TRBV19 and TRBJ1-5; D is unclear. Germline assignment: CDR1 LNHDA and CDR2 SQIVND (reference sequence). V dropped 11 bases and J dropped 4 bases, with 15 bases sitting between them. This CDR3 spans 13 amino acids. The CDR3, as DNA: TGTGCCGGTACTCATCGAGGGAATCAGCCCCAGCATTTT. This sequence encodes CAGTHRGNQPQHF.

The sample holds many counts of this clonotype. The chain carries TRBV7-2 and TRBJ2-1; D is ambiguous. Between the trimmed V and J ends, which lost 0 bases and 6 bases, there was a span of 6 bases. This CDR3 comprises 13 residues. CDR1 and CDR2 from the germline V gene are SGHTA and FQGNSA. Written as DNA, the CDR3 is TGTGCCAGCAGCTTAGCCCCAAGCAATGAGCAGTTCTTC. Translated: CASSLAPSNEQFF.

The rearrangement joins TRBV11-2 to TRBJ2-5, with no clear D. Deletions cut 3 bases from V and 3 bases from J, with 11 bases between. This CDR3 region has 14 residues. The germline gives CDR1 SGHAT, CDR2 FQNNGV. The CDR3, as DNA: TGTGCCAGCAGCTTCACAACTATGGAAGAGACCCAGTACTTC. Its protein product is CASSFTTMEETQYF.

Many counts were recorded for this clonotype. J is TRBJ2-7 and V is TRBV5-4, with D possibly being TRBD1 (7 bases). This CDR3 has 14 amino acids. V lost 4 bases, J lost 7 bases, and 18 bases lay in between. CDR1 SGHNT and CDR2 YYREEE come from the germline V gene (reference sequence). The CDR3 spells CASSPDRRAGEQYF. Here the CDR3 DNA reads TGTGCCAGCAGCCCGGACAGGCGGGCGGGGGAGCAGTACTTC. The full variable domain, in which reference TRBV5-4 and TRBJ2-7 provide the parts outside the CDR3, is ETGVTQSPTHLIKTRGQQVTLRCSSQSGHNTVSWYQQALGQGPQFIFQYYREEENGRGNFPPRFSGLQFPNYSSELNVNALELDDSALYLCASSPDRRAGEQYFGPGTRLTVT.

This chain joins TRBV11-2 and TRBJ2-7; 7 positions match TRBD1. The CDR3 has 14 amino acids. Germline loops: CDR1 SGHAT, CDR2 FQNNGV. The ends lost 5 bases at V and 0 bases at J; junction bases unmatched: 4. CDR3 bases: TGTGCCAGCAGCACCCGGGACAGCTCCTACGAGCAGTACTTC. Its protein is CASSTRDSSYEQYF.

This clonotype was detected many times. The chain recombines TRBV20-1 with TRBJ1-5; D call uncertain. CDR1 is DFQATT, CDR2 SNEGSKA, per germline (reference sequence). The CDR3 covers 14 residues. Trimming removed 0 bases at V and 2 bases at J, with 8 bases between. For the CDR3, the DNA is TGCAGTGCTAGAGATCCGTCAGGCAATCAGCCCCAGCATTTT. Protein sequence: CSARDPSGNQPQHF.

This clonotype occurred a few times. The rearrangement joins TRBV5-5 to TRBJ2-7, with D possibly being TRBD2 (5 bases). This CDR3 is built from 14 residues. CDR1 and CDR2 from the germline V gene are SGHKS and YYEKEE (reference sequence). Trimming removed 2 bases from V and 5 bases from J, with 14 bases in between. In DNA, the CDR3 is TGTGCCAGCAGCTTTTTTTCTCTCGGGGACGAGCAGTACTTC. As protein: CASSFFSLGDEQYF. The full variable domain, in which reference TRBV5-5 and TRBJ2-7 provide the parts outside the CDR3, is DAGVTQSPTHLIKTRGQQVTLRCSPISGHKSVSWYQQVLGQGPQFIFQYYEKEERGRGNFPDRFSARQFPNYSSELNVNALLLGDSALYLCASSFFSLGDEQYFGPGTRLTVT.

The genes are TRBV2 and TRBJ2-6; 7 nucleotides match TRBD1. CDR1 is SNHLY and CDR2 is FYNNEI in the germline V gene. The CDR3 runs to 15 residues. V lost 3 bases and J lost 2; bases outside the gene matches: 1. The CDR3 protein is CASSDRGTGANVLTF. CDR3 sequence (DNA): TGTGCCAGCAGTGACAGGGGGACTGGGGCCAACGTCCTGACTTTC.

This clonotype was seen many times. V and J are TRBV2 and TRBJ2-3; no clear D gene. V was cut by 11 bases and J by 1 base, with 13 bases left in between. The CDR3 is made up of 13 amino acids. Germline V gives CDR1 SNHLY, CDR2 FYNNEI. CDR3 loop: CASYRSGTDTQYF. For the CDR3, the DNA is TGTGCCTCATACCGGAGCGGCACAGATACGCAGTATTTT.

This clonotype was picked up a small number of times. The genes are TRBV19 and TRBJ1-1, with 9 bases that match TRBD1. Germline assignment: CDR1 LNHDA and CDR2 SQIVND (reference sequence). CDR3 length: 14 residues. Losses at the gene ends were 9 bases for V and 1 base for J; bases not matched to a gene: 6. CDR3 loop: CASEQGARNTEAFF. As DNA, the CDR3 is TGTGCCAGCGAACAGGGGGCGCGGAACACTGAAGCTTTCTTT.

This clonotype was observed a single time. The V and J genes are TRBV20-1 and TRBJ2-1, with D uncertain. From germline, CDR1 is DFQATT and CDR2 SNEGSKA (reference sequence). V was cut by 2 bases and J by 2 bases, with 10 bases left in between. The CDR3 has 14 amino acids. The CDR3 DNA is TGCAGTGCTAGATCCACTATGGCCTACAATGAGCAGTTCTTC. Translated, it gives CSARSTMAYNEQFF.

V and J are TRBV5-1 and TRBJ1-1; D is undetermined. The CDR3 length is 14 residues. Germline V gene lookup returns CDR1 SGHRS and CDR2 YFSETQ. V gave up 0 bases and J gave up 0 bases, with 6 bases separating them. CDR3 region: CASSLAGMNTEAFF. In nucleotides, the CDR3 is TGCGCCAGCAGCTTGGCCGGGATGAACACTGAAGCTTTCTTT.

The sample holds a few counts of this clonotype. The rearrangement uses TRBV30 and TRBJ2-7; D not certain. The CDR3 is made up of 11 amino acids. CDR1 GTSNPN and CDR2 SVGIG come from the germline V gene (reference sequence). Trimming stripped 2 bases from V and 3 bases from J, with 5 bases between. The CDR3 reads CAWSLGYEQYF. The CDR3, as DNA: TGTGCCTGGAGTTTAGGCTACGAGCAGTACTTC.

To note about this clonotype: Given the absence of the conserved phenylalanine or tryptophan at the CDR3 end, a read error is likely. The chain combines TRBV6-2 or TRBV6-3 with TRBJ2-3, with D possibly matching TRBD1 (6 bases). From germline, CDR1 is MNHEY and CDR2 SVGEGT. The CDR3 is made up of 17 amino acids. Trimming took 6 bases from V and 0 from J, leaving 19 bases between them. CDR3 nucleotides: TGTGCCAGCAGAGACCCTTCTCGGGACAAAAGCACAGATACGCAGTATTTA. Translation gives CASRDPSRDKSTDTQYL.

This clonotype was observed many times. This chain connects TRBV7-2 to TRBJ2-7; D remains unclear. Per germline, CDR1 SGHTA and CDR2 FQGNSA. The CDR3 loop spans 14 amino acids. The V gene lost 4 bases and the J gene lost 7 bases, with 17 bases spanning the gap. The CDR3 region is CASSSGRGLEEQYF. CDR3 sequence (DNA): TGTGCCAGCAGCTCAGGACGTGGGCTGGAAGAGCAGTACTTC.